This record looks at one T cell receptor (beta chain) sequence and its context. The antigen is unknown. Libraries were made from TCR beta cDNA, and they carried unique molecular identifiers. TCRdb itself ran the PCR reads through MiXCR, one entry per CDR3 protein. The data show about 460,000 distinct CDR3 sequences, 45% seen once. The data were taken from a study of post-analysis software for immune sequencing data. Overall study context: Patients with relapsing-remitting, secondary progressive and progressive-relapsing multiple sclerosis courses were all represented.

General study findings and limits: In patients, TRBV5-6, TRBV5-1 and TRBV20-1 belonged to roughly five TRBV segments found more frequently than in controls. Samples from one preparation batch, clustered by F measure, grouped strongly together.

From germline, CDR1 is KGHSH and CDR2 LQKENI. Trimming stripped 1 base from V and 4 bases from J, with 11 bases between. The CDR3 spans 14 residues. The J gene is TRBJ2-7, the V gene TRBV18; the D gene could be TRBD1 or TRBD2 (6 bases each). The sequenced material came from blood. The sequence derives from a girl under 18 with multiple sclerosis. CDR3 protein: CASSPLGAGYEQYF. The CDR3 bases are TGTGCCAGCTCACCACTGGGGGCGGGGTACGAGCAGTACTTC.